This entry lists 9 T cell receptor beta chains sequenced from one sample in a study of T cells in Graves' hyperthyroidism and ophthalmopathy. Researchers amplified the TCR beta CDR3 regions from RNA transcripts. TCR CDR3 underwent first-round RT-PCR with the HTBI primer set. TCRdb recomputed calls from the multiplex PCR reads with MiXCR, one row per CDR3 protein. The table records hundreds of thousands of distinct CDR3 sequences, 15% to 18% of them present only once. Sequencing input: blood. These receptors all stem from a woman between 18 and 29 years old with Graves' hyperthyroidism.

This chain uses TRBV6-1 with TRBJ2-7; D remains ambiguous. V shed 6 bases and J shed 7 bases, with 16 bases lying between them. The CDR3 extends over 13 amino acids. Germline CDR1 MNHNS, CDR2 SASEGT. CDR3 region: CASSSNYQVEQYF. The DNA of the CDR3 is TGTGCCAGCAGCTCAAATTATCAGGTAGAGCAGTACTTC.

This sequence joins TRBV7-2 and TRBJ2-3; 9 positions agree with TRBD1. The trim removed 6 bases at V and 0 bases at J, leaving 7 bases unmatched. This CDR3 spans 16 amino acids. In germline, CDR1 is SGHTA, CDR2 FQGNSA. The CDR3 reads CASRLMGQGSTDTQYF. The CDR3 nucleotides read TGTGCCAGCAGACTCATGGGACAGGGTAGCACAGATACGCAGTATTTT.

This clonotype was counted a few times. The chain links TRBV7-9 to TRBJ2-3, with 8 bases identical to TRBD2. The CDR3 has 17 residues. Germline lookup yields CDR1 SEHNR and CDR2 FQNEAQ (reference sequence). Trimming cost V 5 bases and J 2 bases; bases outside gene matches: 12. The CDR3 DNA reads TGTGCCAGCAGCGCCGACCGGGGGGGAGGACACACAGATACGCAGTATTTT. It specifies CASSADRGGGHTDTQYF.

The sample holds many counts of this clonotype. J is TRBJ2-3 and V is TRBV7-3; no reliable D call. V was shortened by 1 base and J by 3 bases, with 5 bases between the two germline ends. Germline V lookup: CDR1 SGHTA, CDR2 FQGTGA. This CDR3 comprises 13 residues. Written as DNA, the CDR3 is TGTGCCAGCAGCTTAAAAGGGACAGATACGCAGTATTTT. It yields the protein CASSLKGTDTQYF.

This clonotype appeared a few times. J is TRBJ2-3 and V is TRBV19; 9 nucleotides line up with TRBD1. The CDR3 has 13 residues. Germline V gives CDR1 LNHDA, CDR2 SQIVND (reference sequence). Trimming removed 8 bases from V and 5 bases from J; junction bases left unmatched: 5. CDR3 protein: CASGNRGRDTQYF. In DNA form, the CDR3 reads TGTGCCAGTGGTAACAGGGGGCGAGATACGCAGTATTTT.

In this sample, this clonotype turned up many times. The V call is TRBV12-3 or TRBV12-4, the J call TRBJ2-3, with D tentatively TRBD2 (6 bases). This CDR3 is built from 14 residues. V was trimmed by 7 bases and J by 4 bases, leaving 15 bases between them. Here the CDR3 reads CASTPSANPDTQYF. CDR3 DNA: TGTGCCAGCACCCCTAGCGCCAACCCAGATACGCAGTATTTT.

The CDR3 DNA follows: TGTGCCAGCAGCGCGATCGGACAGAACACTGAAGCTTTCTTT. Residues: CASSAIGQNTEAFF. V is TRBV9 and J is TRBJ1-1, with D perhaps matching TRBD1 (5 bases). The CDR3 runs to 14 residues. Germline assignment: CDR1 SGDLS and CDR2 YYNGEE. The V and J ends lost 3 bases and 1 base respectively, with 10 bases between them.

This sequence joins TRBV12-5 and TRBJ1-3, with D unresolved. Looked up from germline, CDR1 is LGHNT and CDR2 is FRNRAP. With 5 bases removed from V and 2 bases from J, the gap between germline ends came to 19 bases. CDR3 length equals 17 residues. The CDR3 DNA sequence: TGTGCTAGTGGTCTTGGGCCTCCCTGGGAGGCTGGAAACACCATATATTTT. It translates to CASGLGPPWEAGNTIYF.

V gene TRBV3-1 combines with J gene TRBJ2-1; 8 bases match TRBD2. The CDR3 runs 15 residues. Trimming took 2 bases from V and 7 from J; bases not matched to a gene: 7. Germline V gene lookup returns CDR1 LGHDT and CDR2 YNNKEL (reference sequence). The CDR3 DNA follows: TGTGCCAGCAGCCAAAAAGCGGGAGTGGGTAATGAGCAGTTCTTC. It codes for CASSQKAGVGNEQFF.